These 21 T cell receptor beta chains were sequenced from one sample in a study of blood T cell repertoires in COVID-19. Only in-frame clones appear in the TCRdb table, and some are missing; sequencing was by immunoSEQ multiplex PCR. The repertoire has 140,000 or so clones, roughly 80% of them found once; the top ten carry roughly 15%. The sample was peripheral blood. The receptors stem from a man aged 45 to 65 with acute or convalescent COVID-19.

V and J are TRBV11-2 and TRBJ2-5; 13 bases align to TRBD2. Germline loops: CDR1 SGHAT, CDR2 FQNNGV. The V gene end was trimmed by 6 bases and the J gene end by 1 base; junction bases not matched to a gene: 5. The CDR3 loop spans 16 amino acids. This CDR3 is CASRPTSGGAQETQYF. The CDR3 bases are TGTGCCAGCAGACCCACTAGCGGGGGGGCCCAAGAGACCCAGTACTTC.

The chain combines TRBV7-8 with TRBJ2-3; 11 bases map to TRBD2. V lost 4 bases and J lost 4; bases outside the gene matches: 4. Germline CDR1 reads SGHVS; CDR2 reads FQNEAQ. The CDR3 length is 15 residues. The DNA for the CDR3 is TGTGCCAGCAGCTCCTCTAGCGGGGGGTCAGATACGCAGTATTTT. Its translation: CASSSSSGGSDTQYF.

The chain uses TRBV9 and TRBJ2-6, with D unresolved. This CDR3 spans 16 amino acids. Germline values: CDR1 SGDLS, CDR2 YYNGEE. V shed 4 bases and J shed 0 bases, with 11 bases lying between them. CDR3: CASSIEIHSGANVLTF. Written as DNA, the CDR3 is TGTGCCAGCAGCATCGAAATACACTCTGGGGCCAACGTCCTGACTTTC.

This chain joins TRBV5-1 and TRBJ2-7; TRBD1 matches 9 bases. J was trimmed by 2 bases and V by 5 bases; bases with no gene match: 8. The CDR3 is made up of 15 amino acids. The germline V gene encodes CDR1 SGHRS and CDR2 YFSETQ. The CDR3 DNA sequence: TGCGCCAGCAGTTCCCCCGGGACAGGGACCTACGAGCAGTACTTC. Protein product: CASSSPGTGTYEQYF.

This clone appeared a few times. The CDR3 bases are TGTGCCAGCAGCTTGATTCAGGGGGCGCTCGGAACTGAAGCTTTCTTT. This sequence encodes CASSLIQGALGTEAFF. The chain uses TRBV5-8 and TRBJ1-1; 8 nucleotides agree with TRBD1. The CDR3 contains 16 residues. V trimming: 1 base; J trimming: 5 bases; junction bases outside the gene matches: 10. CDR1 is SGHTS and CDR2 is YDEGEE in the germline V gene.

This clone was observed a few times. The chain links TRBV10-3 to TRBJ2-7; 10 bases are shared with TRBD1. The length of the CDR3 is 14 residues. Germline CDR1 and CDR2: ENHRY and SYGVKD. The junction had 7 bases not matched to a gene; V was cut back by 8 bases and J by 3 bases. Written as DNA, the CDR3 is TGTGCCATCTCTTTCGGACAGGGGGGCTACGAGCAGTACTTC. Protein: CAISFGQGGYEQYF.

V usage is TRBV12-3 or TRBV12-4 and J usage is TRBJ1-2; the D gene is possibly TRBD1 (6 bases). The CDR3 is made up of 13 amino acids. Trimming pared 7 bases from V and 8 bases from J, leaving 17 bases between. The CDR3 sequence is CASNYDRTPGYTF. DNA for the CDR3: TGTGCCAGCAATTACGACAGGACGCCCGGCTACACCTTC.

This clone was counted a single time. The chain employs TRBV5-1 and TRBJ2-7; 8 bases map to TRBD1. Germline assignment: CDR1 SGHRS and CDR2 YFSETQ. The V segment lost 4 bases and the J segment 2 bases; nucleotides outside the gene matches: 14. This CDR3 comprises 17 residues. For the CDR3, the DNA is TGCGCCAGCAGCGAGCCTCGCCCGGGACAGGCACCCTACGAGCAGTACTTC. It translates to CASSEPRPGQAPYEQYF.

The J gene is TRBJ2-5, the V gene TRBV6-2 or TRBV6-3; D might be TRBD2 (5 bases). The CDR3 is 14 amino acids. Deletions cut 0 bases from V and 5 bases from J, with 10 bases between. CDR1 and CDR2 (germline): MNHEY, SVGEGT. The CDR3 loop reads CASSYSGPGETQYF. In DNA, the CDR3 is TGTGCCAGCAGTTACTCCGGACCGGGGGAGACCCAGTACTTC.

This clone showed up just once. The chain uses TRBV6-4 and TRBJ2-7; D uncertain. The CDR3 sequence is 12 residues long. Per germline, CDR1 MRHNA and CDR2 SNTAGT. V lost 2 bases, J lost 2 bases, and 4 bases lay in between. The CDR3 loop reads CASSDTAYEQYV. The CDR3 coding sequence is TGTGCCAGCAGTGACACAGCCTACGAGCAGTACGTC.

This chain uses TRBV6-1 with TRBJ2-1, with 9 bases matching TRBD2. The J segment lost 5 bases and the V segment lost 2 bases, leaving 1 base of the junction unmatched. CDR3 length: 14 amino acids. Germline assignment: CDR1 MNHNS and CDR2 SASEGT. CDR3 DNA sequence: TGTGCCAGCAGTGAACTAGCGGGGCACAATGAGCAGTTCTTC. Translated, it gives CASSELAGHNEQFF.

CDR3 sequence (DNA): TGTGCCAGTAGTAGGGAACTAGTGACACCCTCCTACGAGCAGTACTTC. This gives the protein CASSRELVTPSYEQYF. V is TRBV19 and J is TRBJ2-7; the D gene is possibly TRBD2 (5 bases). CDR1 LNHDA and CDR2 SQIVND come from the germline V gene (reference sequence). CDR3 size: 16 residues. Trimming cost V 4 bases and J 0 bases, with 16 bases left between them.

The chain has TRBV30 and TRBJ1-2; 8 bases align to TRBD1. The ends lost 5 bases at V and 8 bases at J; junction bases unmatched: 10. Germline CDR1 reads GTSNPN; CDR2 reads SVGIG (reference sequence). The CDR3 consists of 13 residues. The CDR3 DNA is TGTGCCTGGGCCCGGGACAGGCAAGAAGGCTACACCTTC. Translating it yields CAWARDRQEGYTF.

The chain couples TRBV29-1 to TRBJ2-1, with 7 positions matching TRBD2. Germline CDR1 is SQVTM and CDR2 is ANQGSEA. CDR3 length: 16 amino acids. V shed 1 base and J 8 bases; nucleotides not matched to a gene: 14. The CDR3 nucleotides read TGCAGCGTTGAAGGGAGCGGGGCGGGGCCAATGGATGAGCAGTTCTTC. As protein: CSVEGSGAGPMDEQFF.

The chain joins TRBV28 to TRBJ2-6; tentatively, D is TRBD1 (6 bases). The germline gives CDR1 MDHEN, CDR2 SYDVKM. The CDR3 totals 16 residues. Trimming removed 7 bases from V and 2 bases from J, with 15 bases in between. The CDR3 spells CASNAGTGTGANVLTF. CDR3 bases: TGTGCCAGCAACGCGGGCACAGGGACTGGGGCCAACGTCCTGACTTTC.

The chain carries TRBV2 and TRBJ1-2; D uncertain. This CDR3 comprises 13 residues. V was trimmed by 3 bases and J by 4 bases, leaving 9 bases between them. CDR1 and CDR2 (germline): SNHLY, FYNNEI. This chain's CDR3 is CASSEGSSYGYTF. The DNA of the CDR3 is TGTGCCAGCAGTGAGGGGAGCTCCTATGGCTACACCTTC.

V usage is TRBV12-3 or TRBV12-4 and J usage is TRBJ1-2; D gene uncertain. The V end was cut by 1 base, the J end by 14 bases, with 11 bases between. The CDR3 has 11 amino acids. CDR3 sequence reads: CASSLEQAGTF. The DNA of the CDR3 is TGTGCCAGCAGTTTAGAGCAGGCGGGTACCTTC.

Note on this clone: Other DNA sequences in the same sample also yield this CDR3. This chain joins TRBV30 and TRBJ2-7; perhaps TRBD2 as D (6 bases). The CDR3 sequence is 15 residues long. Trimming cost V 3 bases and J 7 bases, with 22 bases left between them. Germline loops: CDR1 GTSNPN, CDR2 SVGIG (reference sequence). For the CDR3, the DNA is TGTGCCTGGAGGGGGAAAAGCGGGCGGGCGGGGGAGCAGTACGTC. Amino acid sequence: CAWRGKSGRAGEQYV.

A few counts support this clone. This sequence joins TRBV18 and TRBJ2-7, with 8 bases that match TRBD2. The CDR3 loop spans 15 amino acids. V lost 3 bases and J lost 6; bases outside the gene matches: 10. CDR1 and CDR2 from the germline V gene are KGHSH and LQKENI. CDR3 amino acids: CASSPLGTSWSEQYV. DNA of the CDR3: TGTGCCAGCTCACCCCTAGGGACTAGTTGGTCCGAGCAGTACGTC.

The J gene is TRBJ1-1, the V gene TRBV5-1; 8 bases fit TRBD1. The CDR3 length is 15 residues. V was clipped by 3 bases and J by 3 bases; unmatched bases: 7. From germline, CDR1 is SGHRS and CDR2 YFSETQ. The DNA for the CDR3 is TGCGCCAGCAGCTATGATCCGACAGGGGACACTGAAGCTTTCTTT. Translating it yields CASSYDPTGDTEAFF.

The V call is TRBV5-1, the J call TRBJ2-2; 9 positions agree with TRBD1. The ends lost 0 bases at V and 6 bases at J; junction bases unmatched: 9. The CDR3 totals 17 residues. Germline V CDR1 and CDR2: SGHRS, YFSETQ. CDR3: CASSLAWTGVRPGELFF. CDR3 nucleotides: TGCGCCAGCAGCTTGGCCTGGACAGGGGTGAGGCCCGGGGAGCTGTTTTTT. The whole variable domain, filled in from reference TRBV5-1 and TRBJ2-2, reads KAGVTQTPRYLIKTRGQQVTLSCSPISGHRSVSWYQQTPGQGLQFLFEYFSETQRNKGNFPGRFSGRQFSNSRSEMNVSTLELGDSALYLCASSLAWTGVRPGELFFGEGSRLTVL.